These T cell receptor beta chains were read from a single sample in a study of cytomegalovirus exposure and HLA in healthy donors. TCRdb's copy holds only in-frame clones and misses some; the assay was immunoSEQ multiplex PCR. The sample yields tens of thousands of clones, about 81% seen once. Material for sequencing was PBMCs. The receptor source for this set is a man between 65 and 85 years old in good health and CMV-seronegative. Both conserved end residues are part of each CDR3. Each record gives: clone size, V gene, D gene, J gene, CDR3 protein, CDR3 DNA. A D gene is named only where the DNA matches it firmly. Clone size is not always given. Where it is, it says once, few, many or a class for expanded clones.

>few|TRBV6-1|TRBD1|TRBJ2-7
CASRESGTGYYEQYF
TGTGCCAGCAGGGAATCCGGGACAGGGTACTACGAGCAGTACTTC
>NA|TRBV28|NA|TRBJ2-7
CASSSPGTISRQYF
TGTGCCAGCAGTTCCCCCGGGACAATCAGTCGGCAGTACTTC
>NA|TRBV5-1|NA|TRBJ2-5
CASSLAQSSDWEYQETQYF
TGCGCCAGCAGCTTGGCCCAAAGCTCTGACTGGGAGTACCAAGAGACCCAGTACTTC
>NA|TRBV18|TRBD1|TRBJ1-2
CASSPDRGYGYTF
TGTGCCAGCTCACCGGACAGGGGGTATGGCTACACCTTC
>NA|TRBV6-5|NA|TRBJ1-2
CASSYYGDGYTF
TGTGCCAGCAGTTACTACGGAGATGGCTACACCTTC
>NA|TRBV6-1|NA|TRBJ2-5
CASKLGQKETQYF
TGTGCCAGCAAACTCGGACAGAAAGAGACCCAGTACTTC
>NA|TRBV30|NA|TRBJ1-1
CAWSVGGATEAFF
TGTGCCTGGAGTGTGGGGGGGGCCACTGAAGCTTTCTTT
>NA|TRBV5-4|TRBD2|TRBJ2-3
CASSPRTSGTDTQYF
TGTGCCAGCAGCCCGCGGACTAGCGGCACAGATACGCAGTATTTT
>NA|TRBV5-1|TRBD1|TRBJ1-2
CASSFRPGTGSGYGYTF
TGCGCCAGCAGCTTCCGTCCCGGGACAGGGTCAGGCTATGGCTACACCTTC
>NA|TRBV6-5|TRBD2|TRBJ2-1
CASSYSPGTSGDEQFF
TGTGCCAGCAGTTACTCGCCCGGGACTAGCGGGGATGAGCAGTTCTTC
>once|TRBV5-8|TRBD1|TRBJ1-1
CASSSYGRQGNTEAFF
TGTGCCAGCAGCTCCTATGGGCGACAGGGGAACACTGAAGCTTTCTTT
>NA|TRBV5-1|TRBD1|TRBJ1-2
CASSTGQGTYGYTF
TGCGCCAGCAGCACCGGACAGGGAACCTATGGCTACACCTTC
>few|TRBV15|TRBD2|TRBJ2-7
CATSRAPTSGSLYEQYF
TGTGCCACCAGCAGAGCCCCGACTAGCGGGAGTTTGTACGAGCAGTACTTC
>NA|TRBV27|NA|TRBJ2-7
CASSLIGTYSYEQYF
TGTGCCAGCAGTTTAATCGGGACATACTCCTACGAGCAGTACTTC
>NA|TRBV30|NA|TRBJ2-4
CAWSTSLAKNIQYF
TGTGCCTGGAGTACTTCCCTAGCCAAAAACATTCAGTACTTC
>NA|TRBV6-5|NA|TRBJ2-7
CASRPLTGSYEQYF
TGTGCCAGCAGGCCCCTCACAGGTTCCTACGAGCAGTACTTC
>few|TRBV7-9|TRBD1|TRBJ1-5
CASSPTGGVSNQPQHF
TGTGCCAGCAGTCCGACAGGGGGAGTTAGCAATCAGCCCCAGCATTTT